Reported below is one T cell receptor (beta chain). What it recognizes is unknown. Naivety among CD8 cells was defined by CD45RO negativity and positive CCR7 selection, thereby excluding terminally differentiated effector memory CD45RA+ cells. The data stem from a study of shared clonotypes between healthy human individuals. Repertoires were generated with immunoSEQ multiplex PCR, while TCRdb's copy carries only in-frame clones and drops some. This table has around 2,000,000 clones, roughly 91% appearing once. V was clipped by 5 bases and J by 8 bases, with 15 bases between them. This CDR3 is 14 amino acids long. CDR1 is SSHAT, CDR2 FNYEAQ, per germline (reference sequence). The study's findings and limits: Relative to their counterparts shared across all four donors, non-shared clonotypes exhibited diminished generation probabilities.

The origin of this receptor is a man aged 18 to 29 in good health. Some clones in this sample may be carry-over from other donors' samples. This chain joins TRBV7-7 and TRBJ1-4; TRBD1 is a possible D gene (6 bases). Sequenced: naive CD8+ T cells from PBMCs. The CDR3 is CASSNGGAGEKLFF. The DNA for the CDR3 is TGTGCCAGCAGCAACGGGGGGGCAGGGGAAAAACTGTTTTTT.